This is a list of T cell receptor beta chains from one sample in a study of T cells expressing NK-cell markers. TCRdb reworked the 5' RACE reads into one entry per CDR3 protein, no DNA. This sample's clone table lists 90,000 to 130,000 distinct CDR3 sequences. Sample: blood T cells: a sorted CD56 or NKG2C T cell subset, CD4+ or CD8+ T cells, or bulk PBMC T cells (not recorded which). These receptors were collected from a woman aged 18-69 years in good health. CDR3s include the opening cysteine and the closing phenylalanine or tryptophan. Part of the rows lack a size; the others show once, few, many or a class for expanded clones.

V	J	length	size	CDR3
TRBV29-1	TRBJ1-3	13	-	CSVGGFSGNTIYF
TRBV29-1	TRBJ2-1	13	-	CSVEVASGNEQFF
TRBV7-9	TRBJ2-3	15	-	CASSLVVTPKDTQYF
TRBV14	TRBJ2-5	15	-	CASSPDSSSLETQYF
TRBV20-1	TRBJ2-4	19	-	CSARGPGQGAAGAKNIQYF
TRBV27	TRBJ1-2	14	-	CASGPRGQSYGYTF
TRBV28	TRBJ1-2	13	-	CASSLFKLYGYTF
TRBV4-3	TRBJ2-2	15	-	CASSQLAGGTGELFF
TRBV11-1	TRBJ2-3	14	-	CASSLRPPTDTQYF
TRBV5-4	TRBJ2-7	11	-	CASSWGYEQYF
TRBV15	TRBJ1-3	15	-	CATSREGGLGNTIYF
TRBV7-9	TRBJ1-5	13	-	CASSLEGGLPQHF
TRBV12-3/TRBV12-4	TRBJ2-1	15	-	CASSHPQGYYNEQFF
TRBV28	TRBJ2-1	15	-	CASRLQVSSYNEQFF
TRBV12-3/TRBV12-4	TRBJ2-4	18	-	CASSWGARLSLAKNIQYF
TRBV7-9	TRBJ1-1	15	-	CASSLATGWGTEAFF
TRBV28	TRBJ2-2	17	-	CASSPPSGSDNTGELFF
TRBV6-2/TRBV6-3	TRBJ2-1	15	-	CASSLDLTGTNEQFF
TRBV12-3/TRBV12-4	TRBJ1-1	15	-	CASSPLGGGNTEAFF
TRBV5-6	TRBJ2-1	16	-	CASSLGAGVRPNEQFF
TRBV20-1	TRBJ1-4	14	-	CSAREEGLREKLFF
TRBV6-5	TRBJ2-3	14	-	CASSYMESTDTQYF
TRBV5-1	TRBJ1-6	17	-	CASSFQQGGSYNSPLHF
TRBV3-1	TRBJ1-2	14	-	CASSQEAGIGGYTF
TRBV20-1	TRBJ1-6	13	-	CSATDRGNSPLHF
TRBV24-1	TRBJ2-3	12	-	CATTAGGDTQYF
TRBV9	TRBJ1-5	14	-	CASGPGDGNQPQHF
TRBV29-1	TRBJ1-2	12	-	CSVGAGDGGYTF
TRBV4-1	TRBJ1-1	16	-	CASSQALTGWETEAFF
TRBV4-3	TRBJ2-3	16	-	CASSQDTAGLTDTQYF
TRBV12-3/TRBV12-4	TRBJ2-3	14	-	CASGRGTSLGTQYF
TRBV27	TRBJ2-7	15	-	CASSFMGSLGYEQYF
TRBV7-6	TRBJ2-1	13	-	CASSPQPTNEQFF
TRBV4-3	TRBJ2-1	14	-	CASSQDGTYNEQFF
TRBV19	TRBJ1-4	14	-	CASSTRPWDEKLFF
TRBV12-3/TRBV12-4	TRBJ1-3	12	-	CASSFEGNTIYF
TRBV9	TRBJ1-2	14	-	CASSPPQGNYGYTF
TRBV27	TRBJ2-7	13	-	CASRLRGNYEQYF
TRBV28	TRBJ2-3	17	-	CASSLSDLAPSTDTQYF
TRBV9	TRBJ2-3	15	-	CASSVVGGGADTQYF
TRBV7-2	TRBJ1-1	14	medium-sized	CASSLGGAGTEAFF
TRBV20-1	TRBJ2-5	13	medium-sized	CSARPPTQETQYF
TRBV7-9	TRBJ2-7	12	-	CASSSLIHEQYF
TRBV27	TRBJ1-2	14	-	CASKISGTGYGYTF
TRBV7-9	TRBJ2-1	16	-	CASRTTGEGAYNEQFF
TRBV3-1	TRBJ2-1	13	-	CASSQDSISTLFF
TRBV29-1	TRBJ2-7	13	-	CSAETGNSYEQYF
TRBV4-3	TRBJ1-4	17	-	CASSQEIGGRVLEKLFF
TRBV25-1	TRBJ2-7	12	-	CASSLAGYEQYF
TRBV6-1	TRBJ1-2	16	-	CASSPGGRLYNYGYTF
TRBV11-3	TRBJ2-5	16	-	CASSSRGGWGQETQYF
TRBV19	TRBJ1-1	16	-	CASSIPQGVENTEAFF
TRBV4-3	TRBJ2-1	14	-	CASSRYGGVNEQFF